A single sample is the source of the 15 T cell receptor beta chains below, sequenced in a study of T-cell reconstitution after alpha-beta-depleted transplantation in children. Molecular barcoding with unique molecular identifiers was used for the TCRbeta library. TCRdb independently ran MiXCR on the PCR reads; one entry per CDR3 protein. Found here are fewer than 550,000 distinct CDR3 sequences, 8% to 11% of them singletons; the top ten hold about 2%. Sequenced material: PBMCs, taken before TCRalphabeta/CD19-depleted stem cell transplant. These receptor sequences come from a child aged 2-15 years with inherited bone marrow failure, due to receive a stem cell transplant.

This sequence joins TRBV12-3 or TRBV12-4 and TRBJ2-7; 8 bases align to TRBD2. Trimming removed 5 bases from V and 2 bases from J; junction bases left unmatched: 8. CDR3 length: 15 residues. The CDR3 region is CASSGGTRGPYEQYF. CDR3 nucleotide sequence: TGTGCCAGCAGTGGCGGGACTAGGGGTCCCTACGAGCAGTACTTC.

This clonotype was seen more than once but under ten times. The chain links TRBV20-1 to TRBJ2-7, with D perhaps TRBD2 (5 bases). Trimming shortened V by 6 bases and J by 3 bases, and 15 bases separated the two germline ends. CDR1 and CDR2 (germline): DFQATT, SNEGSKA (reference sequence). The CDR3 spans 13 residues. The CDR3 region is CSAQRHAGYEQYF. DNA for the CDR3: TGCAGTGCACAACGACATGCGGGCTACGAGCAGTACTTC.

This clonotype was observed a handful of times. CDR3 region: CSARERITDTQYF. DNA for the CDR3: TGCAGTGCTAGAGAACGTATCACAGATACGCAGTATTTT. The chain employs TRBV20-1 and TRBJ2-3; D ambiguous. Per the germline V gene, CDR1 is DFQATT and CDR2 is SNEGSKA (reference sequence). The V end was cut by 0 bases, the J end by 2 bases, with 6 bases between. There are 13 residues in the CDR3.

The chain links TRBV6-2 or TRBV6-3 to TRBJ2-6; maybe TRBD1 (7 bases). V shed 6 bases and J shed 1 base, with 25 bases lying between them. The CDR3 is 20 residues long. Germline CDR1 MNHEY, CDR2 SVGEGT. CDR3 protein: CASRNRLTGTVGSGANVLTF. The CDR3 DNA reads TGTGCCAGCAGAAACCGATTGACAGGGACTGTTGGGTCTGGGGCCAACGTCCTGACTTTC.

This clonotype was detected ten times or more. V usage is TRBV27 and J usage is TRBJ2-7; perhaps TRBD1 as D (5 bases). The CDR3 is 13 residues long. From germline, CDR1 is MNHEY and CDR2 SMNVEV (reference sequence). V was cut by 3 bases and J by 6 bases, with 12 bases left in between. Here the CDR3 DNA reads TGTGCCAGCAGTTTTGGCGACAGTGGCGAGCAGTACTTC. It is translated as CASSFGDSGEQYF.

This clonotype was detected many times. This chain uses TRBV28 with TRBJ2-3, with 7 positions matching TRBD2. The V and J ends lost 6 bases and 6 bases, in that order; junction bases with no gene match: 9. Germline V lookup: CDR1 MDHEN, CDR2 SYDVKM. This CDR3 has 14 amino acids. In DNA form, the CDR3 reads TGTGCCAGCAGCCTTAGCGGGCTGGGGGATACGCAGTATTTT. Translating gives CASSLSGLGDTQYF.

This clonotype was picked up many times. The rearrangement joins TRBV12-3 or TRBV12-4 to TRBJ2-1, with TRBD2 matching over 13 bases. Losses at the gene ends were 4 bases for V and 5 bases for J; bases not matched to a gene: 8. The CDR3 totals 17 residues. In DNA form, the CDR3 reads TGTGCCAGCAGTTACCCCTTTGGACTAGCGGGAGACAATGAGCAGTTCTTC. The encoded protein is CASSYPFGLAGDNEQFF.

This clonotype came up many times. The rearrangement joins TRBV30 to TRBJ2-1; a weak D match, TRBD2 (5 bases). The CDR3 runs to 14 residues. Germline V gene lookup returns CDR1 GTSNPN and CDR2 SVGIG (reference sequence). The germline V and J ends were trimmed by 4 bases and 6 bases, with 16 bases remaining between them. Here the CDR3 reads CAWTPAGGPNEQFF. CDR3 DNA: TGTGCCTGGACCCCTGCAGGAGGCCCCAATGAGCAGTTCTTC.

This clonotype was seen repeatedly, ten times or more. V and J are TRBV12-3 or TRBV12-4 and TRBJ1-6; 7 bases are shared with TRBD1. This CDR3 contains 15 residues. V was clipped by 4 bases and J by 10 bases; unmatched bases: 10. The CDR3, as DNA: TGTGCCAGCAGTTCCGCACCCAGACAGGGATCACCCCTCCACTTT. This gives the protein CASSSAPRQGSPLHF.

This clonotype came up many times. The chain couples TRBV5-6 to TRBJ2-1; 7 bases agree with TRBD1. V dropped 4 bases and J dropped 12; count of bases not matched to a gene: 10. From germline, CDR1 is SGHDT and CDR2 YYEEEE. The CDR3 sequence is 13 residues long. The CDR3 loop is CASSMTGPPGQFF. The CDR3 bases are TGTGCCAGCAGCATGACAGGGCCACCGGGGCAGTTCTTC.

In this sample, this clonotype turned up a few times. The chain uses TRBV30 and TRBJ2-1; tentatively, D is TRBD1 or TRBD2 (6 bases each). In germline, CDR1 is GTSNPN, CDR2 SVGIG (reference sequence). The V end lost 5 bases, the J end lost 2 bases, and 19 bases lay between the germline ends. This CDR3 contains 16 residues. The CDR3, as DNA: TGTGCCTGGGGTGGGGGCGGGACAAATGCCTACAATGAGCAGTTCTTC. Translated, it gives CAWGGGGTNAYNEQFF.

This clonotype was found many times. Here the CDR3 DNA reads TGTGCCAGCAGCCAAGCACGGTCTAGCGAGAATGAGCAGTTCTTC. Protein sequence: CASSQARSSENEQFF. This chain links TRBV3-1 with TRBJ2-1, with D possibly matching TRBD2 (6 bases). CDR3 length: 15 amino acids. V was cut by 1 base and J by 7 bases, with 14 bases left in between. Germline CDR1 reads LGHDT; CDR2 reads YNNKEL (reference sequence).

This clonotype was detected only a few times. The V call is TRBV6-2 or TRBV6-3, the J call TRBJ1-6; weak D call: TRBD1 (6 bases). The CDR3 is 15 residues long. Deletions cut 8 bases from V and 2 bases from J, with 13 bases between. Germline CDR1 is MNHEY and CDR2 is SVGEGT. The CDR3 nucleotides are TGTGCCAGCCGCGACCGGGACACCTATAATTCACCCCTCCACTTT. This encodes CASRDRDTYNSPLHF.

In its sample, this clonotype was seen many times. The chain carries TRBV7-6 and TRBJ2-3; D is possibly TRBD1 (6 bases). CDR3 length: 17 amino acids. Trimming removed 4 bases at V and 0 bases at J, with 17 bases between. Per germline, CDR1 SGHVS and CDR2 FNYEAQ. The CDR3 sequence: CASSSPGWGPSTDTQYF. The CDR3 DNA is TGTGCCAGCAGCTCCCCGGGTTGGGGGCCCAGCACAGATACGCAGTATTTT.

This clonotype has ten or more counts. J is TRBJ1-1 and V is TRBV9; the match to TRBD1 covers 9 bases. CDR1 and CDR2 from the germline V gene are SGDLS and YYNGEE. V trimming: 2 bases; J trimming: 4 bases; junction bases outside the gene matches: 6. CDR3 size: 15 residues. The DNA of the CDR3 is TGTGCCAGCAGCGTCATGGACAGGGGAAGCACTGAAGCTTTCTTT. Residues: CASSVMDRGSTEAFF.